This passage covers 21 T cell receptor beta chains from one sample sequenced in a study of blood T cell repertoires in COVID-19. The protocol was immunoSEQ multiplex PCR, while the TCRdb copy is restricted to in-frame clones and leaves out a portion. The data hold roughly 300,000 clones, with more than 75% observed a single time. Material: peripheral blood. Receptors were obtained from a woman aged 50 to 65 who had recovered from COVID-19.

The chain joins TRBV28 to TRBJ2-3, with TRBD2 identical over 9 bases. The trim removed 6 bases at V and 3 bases at J, leaving 7 bases unmatched. Germline CDR1 is MDHEN and CDR2 is SYDVKM. The CDR3 runs to 15 residues. CDR3 loop: CASRGTSSLTDTQYF. The DNA for the CDR3 is TGTGCCAGCAGGGGGACTAGCAGTTTGACAGATACGCAGTATTTT.

This clone was recorded a few times. This chain links TRBV6-5 with TRBJ2-2; a possible D gene is TRBD1 (5 bases). Germline V lookup: CDR1 MNHEY, CDR2 SVGAGI. The CDR3 runs to 13 residues. V lost 6 bases to trimming and J lost 6 bases, with 11 bases between them. Here the CDR3 DNA reads TGTGCCAGCAGCCAAGCAGGGCCCGGGGAGCTGTTTTTT. It yields the protein CASSQAGPGELFF.

This chain joins TRBV4-1 and TRBJ2-2, with D unclear. Germline V gives CDR1 MGHRA, CDR2 YSYEKL. The V end lost 4 bases, the J end lost 4 bases, and 13 bases lay between the germline ends. CDR3 length equals 15 residues. The CDR3, as DNA: TGCGCCAGCAGCCCCTCTCCCGTAGTCACCGGGGAGCTGTTTTTT. It is translated as CASSPSPVVTGELFF.

The chain uses TRBV9 and TRBJ1-1, with a tentative D call TRBD1 (5 bases). Trimming pared 1 base from V and 5 bases from J, leaving 18 bases between. Germline loops: CDR1 SGDLS, CDR2 YYNGEE. This CDR3 region has 16 residues. CDR3 DNA: TGTGCCAGCAGCGTACAGGGACTCCTAGACGGGACTGAAGCTTTCTTT. Protein: CASSVQGLLDGTEAFF. The full variable domain, rest sourced from reference TRBV9 and TRBJ1-1, is DSGVTQTPKHLITATGQRVTLRCSPRSGDLSVYWYQQSLDQGLQFLIQYYNGEERAKGNILERFSAQQFPDLHSELNLSSLELGDSALYFCASSVQGLLDGTEAFFGQGTRLTVV.

This sequence joins TRBV28 and TRBJ2-7; D not certain. V gave up 6 bases and J gave up 0 bases, with 12 bases separating them. Germline CDR1 reads MDHEN; CDR2 reads SYDVKM. The CDR3 covers 14 residues. The CDR3 region has the DNA TGTGCCAGCAGCCCCCTCCAGATCTCCTACGAGCAGTACTTC. It yields the protein CASSPLQISYEQYF.

CDR3 protein: CASSFDGSGGNQPQHF. The DNA for the CDR3 is TGTGCCAGCAGTTTTGATGGGAGCGGAGGCAATCAGCCCCAGCATTTT. The V call is TRBV28, the J call TRBJ1-5; D remains unclear. This CDR3 is built from 16 residues. The germline V gene has CDR1 MDHEN and CDR2 SYDVKM. The germline V and J ends were trimmed by 3 bases and 2 bases, with 14 bases remaining between them.

This clone has only a few counts. The chain employs TRBV27 and TRBJ2-1; D not resolved. This CDR3 contains 11 residues. The ends were cut back, 3 bases at V and 9 bases at J, with 6 bases in the middle. Germline V gene data show CDR1 as MNHEY and CDR2 as SMNVEV (reference sequence). CDR3 in amino acids: CASSFYGEQFF. The CDR3 DNA sequence: TGTGCCAGCAGTTTTTACGGTGAGCAGTTCTTC.

The chain recombines TRBV9 with TRBJ1-3, with D tentatively TRBD1 (6 bases). CDR3 length equals 15 residues. V was pared by 0 bases and J by 4 bases, with 11 bases between. In germline, CDR1 is SGDLS, CDR2 YYNGEE. The CDR3 spells CASSVDPGTGNTIYF. CDR3 nucleotides: TGTGCCAGCAGCGTAGATCCGGGGACAGGAAACACCATATATTTT.

This chain links TRBV6-1 with TRBJ2-3; TRBD1 might be the D (5 bases). Germline V gene sequence: CDR1 MNHNS, CDR2 SASEGT. Trimming shortened V by 3 bases and J by 4 bases, and 11 bases separated the two germline ends. The CDR3 has 14 residues. The CDR3 DNA reads TGTGCCAGCAGTGAGCGCAGGGTTCCAGATACGCAGTATTTT. This encodes CASSERRVPDTQYF.

This chain uses TRBV27 with TRBJ1-5, with D possibly TRBD1 on 6 matching bases. The CDR3 loop spans 14 amino acids. The germline gives CDR1 MNHEY, CDR2 SMNVEV (reference sequence). Trimming took 8 bases from V and 6 from J, leaving 17 bases between them. The CDR3 loop is CASAAGGASQPQHF. The CDR3, as DNA: TGTGCCAGCGCCGCTGGGGGGGCATCTCAGCCCCAGCATTTT.

The gene calls are TRBV29-1 and TRBJ1-1; possibly TRBD1 for D (5 bases). Germline CDR1 is SQVTM and CDR2 is ANQGSEA. The CDR3 is 14 amino acids. Trimming cost V 4 bases and J 0 bases, with 12 bases left between them. The CDR3 protein is CSVGQGSMNTEAFF. The CDR3 DNA follows: TGCAGCGTTGGGCAGGGTTCAATGAACACTGAAGCTTTCTTT.

The chain is built from TRBV5-1 and TRBJ2-5, with 9 bases aligning to TRBD2. Germline CDR1 reads SGHRS; CDR2 reads YFSETQ. Losses at the gene ends were 6 bases for V and 5 bases for J; bases not matched to a gene: 8. This CDR3 contains 14 residues. In nucleotides, the CDR3 is TGCGCCAGCACCAGGGCTAGCGGGGCGGAGACCCAGTACTTC. Amino acid sequence: CASTRASGAETQYF.

V usage is TRBV7-2 and J usage is TRBJ1-4; 10 nucleotides match TRBD1. The CDR3 sequence is 16 residues long. CDR1 is SGHTA, CDR2 FQGNSA, per germline. V lost 5 bases and J lost 3; bases outside the gene matches: 6. As DNA, the CDR3 is TGTGCCAGCAGCGCCGGACAGGGGGTGGCTAATGAAAAACTGTTTTTT. Protein: CASSAGQGVANEKLFF.

The chain joins TRBV10-3 to TRBJ2-7, with D possibly TRBD2 on 7 matching bases. The ends were cut back, 2 bases at V and 4 bases at J, with 18 bases in the middle. Germline V gene lookup returns CDR1 ENHRY and CDR2 SYGVKD. There are 16 residues in the CDR3. The DNA for the CDR3 is TGTGCCATCAGTGAGGACTCAAGGGGGGGTTATTACGAGCAGTACTTC. Amino acid sequence: CAISEDSRGGYYEQYF.

The J gene is TRBJ1-2, the V gene TRBV18, with D possibly matching TRBD1 (5 bases). V was cut by 6 bases and J by 0 bases, with 11 bases left in between. This CDR3 region has 14 residues. Germline values: CDR1 KGHSH, CDR2 LQKENI. DNA of the CDR3: TGTGCCAGCTCGAAGACAGTAGCTAACTATGGCTACACCTTC. It yields the protein CASSKTVANYGYTF.

This chain links TRBV4-3 with TRBJ1-2, with D unresolved. Trimming took off 0 bases at V and 8 bases at J, with 10 bases between the two ends. Per germline, CDR1 LGHNA and CDR2 YSLEER. The CDR3 runs to 13 residues. This chain's CDR3 is CASSQDLGVGYTF. The CDR3 DNA sequence: TGCGCCAGCAGCCAAGATCTGGGCGTCGGCTACACCTTC.

This clone was detected once. This chain uses TRBV7-6 with TRBJ2-7; the D gene is possibly TRBD1 (6 bases). The CDR3 contains 13 residues. Germline CDR1 SGHVS, CDR2 FNYEAQ. Trimming shortened V by 3 bases and J by 3 bases, and 9 bases separated the two germline ends. CDR3 nucleotide sequence: TGTGCCAGCAGCTTTGACAGGAACTACGAGCAGTACTTC. Amino acid sequence: CASSFDRNYEQYF.

The chain recombines TRBV9 with TRBJ2-1; TRBD2 matches 15 bases. The V and J ends lost 4 bases and 10 bases, in that order; junction bases with no gene match: 9. Germline assignment: CDR1 SGDLS and CDR2 YYNGEE. The CDR3 loop spans 16 amino acids. This CDR3 is CASSPGLAGGLREQFF. The CDR3, as DNA: TGTGCCAGCAGCCCTGGACTAGCGGGAGGGCTACGGGAGCAGTTCTTC.

The CDR3 sequence is CASSFSGRRTDTQYF. The CDR3 region has the DNA TGTGCCAGCAGTTTTAGTGGCAGGCGCACAGATACGCAGTATTTT. This chain uses TRBV28 with TRBJ2-3; no definite D call. CDR1 is MDHEN and CDR2 is SYDVKM in the germline V gene. The CDR3 sequence is 15 residues long. V was pared by 3 bases and J by 1 base, with 11 bases between.

The rearrangement uses TRBV4-2 and TRBJ2-7; 8 positions match TRBD2. The CDR3 has 18 residues. Germline V gives CDR1 LGHNA, CDR2 YNFKEQ. The V segment lost 2 bases and the J segment 3 bases; nucleotides outside the gene matches: 15. The CDR3 bases are TGTGCCAGCAGCCAATGGTCCTTGCGGGGGGTAAGAAACTACGAGCAGTACTTC. This sequence encodes CASSQWSLRGVRNYEQYF.

V gene TRBV7-3 combines with J gene TRBJ2-1, with 11 nucleotides matching TRBD2. With V trimmed by 5 bases and J by 6 bases, 9 bases remained unmatched. This CDR3 spans 16 amino acids. CDR1 SGHTA and CDR2 FQGTGA come from the germline V gene. The CDR3 DNA follows: TGTGCCAGCAGCCTAGTCGGGACTAGCGGTGTCAATGAGCAGTTCTTC. This encodes CASSLVGTSGVNEQFF.